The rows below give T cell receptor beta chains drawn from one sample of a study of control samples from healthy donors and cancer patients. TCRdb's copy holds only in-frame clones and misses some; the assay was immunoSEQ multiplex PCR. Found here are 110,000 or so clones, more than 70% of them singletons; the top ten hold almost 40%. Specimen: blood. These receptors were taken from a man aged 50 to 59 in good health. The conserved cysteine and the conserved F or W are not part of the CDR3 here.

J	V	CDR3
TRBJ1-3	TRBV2	ASIGPSSGNTIY
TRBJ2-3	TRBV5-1	ASSLAAQGADTQY
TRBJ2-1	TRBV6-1	ASSGPGSSSYNEQF
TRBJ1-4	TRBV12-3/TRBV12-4	ASQGHLEKLF
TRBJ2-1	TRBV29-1	SGCPTGRNEQF
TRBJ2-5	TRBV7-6	ASTIGTGRTETQY
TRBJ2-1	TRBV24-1	ATSDPPKGNEQF
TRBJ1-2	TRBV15	ATSRVVSGRGYGYT
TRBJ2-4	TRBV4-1	ASSQVRLAGGPAKNIQY
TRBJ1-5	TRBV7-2	ASSLRQGLNQPQH
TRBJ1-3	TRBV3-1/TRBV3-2	ASSNYRDSGNTIY
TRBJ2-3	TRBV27	ASSKGSQTT
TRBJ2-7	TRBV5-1	ASRRTSGGPPYEEQY
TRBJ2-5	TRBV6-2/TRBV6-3	ASSYSTGTYGETQY
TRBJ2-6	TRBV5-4	ASSLGVSGANVLT
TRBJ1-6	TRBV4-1	ASSQVLSRNNSPLH
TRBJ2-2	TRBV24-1	ATFAGTGELF
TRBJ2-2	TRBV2	ASRLWGNTGELF
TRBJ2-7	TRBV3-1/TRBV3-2	ASSHGNSYEQY
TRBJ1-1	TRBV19	ASSFAGEMNTEAF
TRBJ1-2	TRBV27	ASSLRTGENYGYT
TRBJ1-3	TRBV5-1	ASSLSGAYSGNTIY
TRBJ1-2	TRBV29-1	SVEDQDNYGYT
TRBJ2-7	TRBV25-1	ASSEWGTGIIDEQY
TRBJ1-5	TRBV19	ASSTGTGGFAQPQH
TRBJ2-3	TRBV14	ANSSVGTGKGTDTQY
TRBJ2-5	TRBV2	ASSDSGGVRETQY
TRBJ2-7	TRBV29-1	SVEGHLPYQQY
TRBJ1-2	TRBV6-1	ASSEGGTRRYGYT
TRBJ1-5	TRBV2	ASSGLWDRGYSNQPQH
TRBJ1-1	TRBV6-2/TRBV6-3	ASSYSGTNTEAF
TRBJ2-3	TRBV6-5	ATSMGDTQY
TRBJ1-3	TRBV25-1	ASKSDRVPGNTIY
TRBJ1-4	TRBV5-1	ASSRVSGTDNEKLF
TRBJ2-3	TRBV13	ASSSSTDTQY
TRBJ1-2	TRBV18	ASSPGQAPSNGYT
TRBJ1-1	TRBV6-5	ASSPLRGLGTEAF
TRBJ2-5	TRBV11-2	ASSLGLRQETQY
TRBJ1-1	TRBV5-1	ASSWTGRNSRNTEAF
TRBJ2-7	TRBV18	ASSLGTGYEQY
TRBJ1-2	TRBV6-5	ASSADRNYGYT
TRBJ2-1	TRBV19	ASSVGQGNEQF
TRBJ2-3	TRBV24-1	ATSEFGQGARSDTQY
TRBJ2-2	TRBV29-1	SVEDGRGGSGELF
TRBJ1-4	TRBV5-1	ASSRLDSNNEKLF
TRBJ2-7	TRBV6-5	ASGLGIYYEQY